This section outlines one TCR beta chain sequence together with its context. Its matching antigen is unknown. CDR3 length equals 16 residues. The ends lost 0 bases at V and 2 bases at J; junction bases unmatched: 6. In germline, CDR1 is MNHEY, CDR2 SVGAGI. This sample was taken from a study of OX40 agonist ivuxolimab in advanced cancers. Study conclusions and caveats: The specificity for antigen of the expanded peripheral T cells was not determined.

Sequencing used immunoSEQ multiplex PCR; TCRdb keeps in-frame clones, though not all of them. The profile shows about 33,000 clones, around 80% of them singletons. The specimen comprised CD4+ or CD8+ T cells sorted from blood, sampled in a trial of the OX40 agonist ivuxolimab. The chain carries TRBV6-5 and TRBJ1-2; 7 nucleotides agree with TRBD1. This TCR was sampled from an adult with an advanced solid tumor such as melanoma, head and neck, liver or kidney cancer. The CDR3 bases are TGTGCCAGCAGTTACTCGGCAATACAGGGGAACTATGGCTACACCTTC. This translates into CASSYSAIQGNYGYTF.